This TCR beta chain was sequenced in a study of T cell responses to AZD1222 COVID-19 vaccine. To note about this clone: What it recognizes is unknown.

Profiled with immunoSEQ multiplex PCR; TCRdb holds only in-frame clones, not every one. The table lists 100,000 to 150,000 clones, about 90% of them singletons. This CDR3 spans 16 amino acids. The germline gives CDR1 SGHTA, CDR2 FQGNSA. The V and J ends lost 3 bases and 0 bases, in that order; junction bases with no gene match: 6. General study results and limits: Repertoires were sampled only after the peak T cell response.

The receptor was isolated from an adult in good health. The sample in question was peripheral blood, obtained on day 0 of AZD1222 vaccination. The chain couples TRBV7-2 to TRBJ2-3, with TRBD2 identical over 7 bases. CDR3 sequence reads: CASSFTGGLSTDTQYF. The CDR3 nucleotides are TGTGCCAGCAGCTTTACGGGGGGTCTAAGCACAGATACGCAGTATTTT.